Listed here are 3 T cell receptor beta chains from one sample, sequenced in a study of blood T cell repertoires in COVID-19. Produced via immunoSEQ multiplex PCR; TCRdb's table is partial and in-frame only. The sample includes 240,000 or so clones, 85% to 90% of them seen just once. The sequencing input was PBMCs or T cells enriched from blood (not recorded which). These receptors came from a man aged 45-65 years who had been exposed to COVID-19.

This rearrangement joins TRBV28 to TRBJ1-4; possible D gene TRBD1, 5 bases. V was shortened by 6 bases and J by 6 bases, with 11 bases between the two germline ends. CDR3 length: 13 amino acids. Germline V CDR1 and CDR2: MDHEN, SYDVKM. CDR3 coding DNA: TGTGCCAGCAGCCCCCAGGGCGATGAAAAACTGTTTTTT. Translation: CASSPQGDEKLFF.

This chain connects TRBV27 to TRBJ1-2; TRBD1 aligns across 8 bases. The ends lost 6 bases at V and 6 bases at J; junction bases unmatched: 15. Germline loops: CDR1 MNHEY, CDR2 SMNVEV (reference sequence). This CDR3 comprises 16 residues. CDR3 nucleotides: TGTGCCAGCAGCCTTGGGCAGGGGGCGCCTTTGGATGGCTACACCTTC. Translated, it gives CASSLGQGAPLDGYTF.

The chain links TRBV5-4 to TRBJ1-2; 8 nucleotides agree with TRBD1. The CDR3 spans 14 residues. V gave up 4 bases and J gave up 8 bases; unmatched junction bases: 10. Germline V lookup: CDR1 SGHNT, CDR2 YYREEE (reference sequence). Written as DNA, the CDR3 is TGTGCCAGCAGCGGCCGGGACAGGAGAAGAGGCTACACCTTC. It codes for CASSGRDRRRGYTF.